The entry below describes one T cell receptor beta chain. The method was immunoSEQ multiplex PCR; TCRdb's version includes in-frame clones alone and lacks a portion of them. The sample contains 2 million to 2.5 million clones, less than 95% of which appear only once. The data derive from a study of shared clonotypes between healthy human individuals. Study summary: A donor's plate count was three for CD4 naive and three for CD4 memory; CD8 naive had two and CD8 memory one.

The CDR3 is made up of 17 amino acids. CDR1 and CDR2 from the germline V gene are KGHSH and LQKENI. Trimming shortened V by 0 bases and J by 10 bases, and 21 bases separated the two germline ends. This TCR was recovered from a man aged 18 to 35 in good health. Some clones in this sample may be carry-over from other donors' samples. The chain uses TRBV18 and TRBJ1-4; no definite D call. The sequenced sample was naive CD4+ T cells from PBMCs. Stated subset: CD45RA+ positively selected. CDR3 coding DNA: TGTGCCAGCTCACCACCGGGCAATTACGGGCGCGAAGTAAAACTGTTTTTT. Residues: CASSPPGNYGREVKLFF. The full variable domain, with the rest looked up from reference TRBV18 and TRBJ1-4, is NAGVMQNPRHLVRRRGQEARLRCSPMKGHSHVYWYRQLPEEGLKFMVYLQKENIIDESGMPKERFSAEFPKEGPSILRIQQVVRGDSAAYFCASSPPGNYGREVKLFFGSGTQLSVL.